This section outlines one T cell receptor (beta chain) sequence together with its context. Its antigen target is currently unknown. No clone much larger than this one lies a single base away; base qualities are absent. Trimming costs V 3 bases and J 4 bases, and their ends lie 19 bases apart. CDR1 and CDR2 are drawn from the germline V gene (reference sequence): DFQATT, SNEGSKA. Reading from cysteine to phenylalanine, the CDR3 counts 15 amino acids. The entry retains the CDR3 DNA only, 45 bases that are in frame from base 1. This specimen comes from a study of response to subunit inactivated influenza vaccine listed by TCRdb under 2018. Broadly, across the study: The study used deep quantitative T cell receptor repertoire profiling to track responses to a trivalent subunit inactivated influenza vaccine.

General conclusions and limits of the study: The authors suggested that each seasonal influenza vaccination may recruit only a limited number of new T cells.

The library was generated by RT-PCR. The sequencer was an Illumina HiSeq 2500. Using fastp at Q25 and MiXCR, TCRdb reprocessed the public reads and kept productive beta chains. Every CDR3 protein is listed once, alongside the most common genes and DNA of its rows. The sample data list around 710,000 distinct CDR3 sequences, and around 14% of these were observed just once. The ten largest clones add up to approximately 7% of the sample. The receptor comes from a man over 45 who received an inactivated influenza vaccine. Donor details come from another sample of the same person, matched by shared clones. The starting material was PBMCs from blood, obtained roughly 15 days before vaccination. In this chain, TRBV20-1 is recombined with TRBJ2-7; TRBD2 is possibly the D segment (6 matching bases). The DNA reads as follows: TGCAGTGCTAGGAAGAGGAGGAGGGAAAAATACGAGCAGTACTTC. The resulting protein is CSARKRRREKYEQYF.